The 20 T cell receptor beta chains below come from one sample, sequenced in a study of blood T cell repertoires in COVID-19. Method: immunoSEQ multiplex PCR; TCRdb's copy keeps in-frame clones and lacks some. The repertoire holds 130,000 to 150,000 clones, with around nine tenths as singletons. Source material: peripheral blood. All receptors come from a human donor in a cohort sampled during active COVID-19.

V gene TRBV4-2 combines with J gene TRBJ2-3; TRBD2 agrees at 14 bases. V trimming: 1 base; J trimming: 7 bases; junction bases outside the gene matches: 10. Germline V CDR1 and CDR2: LGHNA, YNFKEQ. This CDR3 has 18 residues. The CDR3 spells CASSQVGTSGRLGNTQYF. CDR3 DNA sequence: TGTGCCAGCAGCCAAGTCGGGACTAGCGGGAGATTAGGAAATACGCAGTATTTT.

The count of this clone is one. The V gene is TRBV29-1, the J gene TRBJ1-2; D gene ambiguous. This CDR3 comprises 12 residues. Trimming took off 4 bases at V and 8 bases at J, with 14 bases between the two ends. Germline lookup yields CDR1 SQVTM and CDR2 ANQGSEA. Here the CDR3 reads CSVATRVLGYTF. CDR3 DNA sequence: TGCAGCGTTGCCACCCGAGTCTTAGGCTACACCTTC.

The chain carries TRBV7-3 and TRBJ2-2; 10 nucleotides line up with TRBD2. This CDR3 contains 17 residues. Germline V CDR1 and CDR2: SGHTA, FQGTGA. The ends lost 3 bases at V and 3 bases at J; junction bases unmatched: 7. This CDR3 is CASSLASGRLDTGELFF. As DNA, the CDR3 is TGTGCCAGCAGCTTGGCTAGCGGGAGATTGGACACCGGGGAGCTGTTTTTT.

The chain employs TRBV28 and TRBJ1-2, with unresolved D. CDR3 size: 14 residues. V lost 8 bases to trimming and J lost 5 bases, with 18 bases between them. The V gene's germline CDR1 is MDHEN and CDR2 SYDVKM. The CDR3 spells CASRVWLSGYGYTF. The CDR3 DNA follows: TGTGCCAGCCGGGTGTGGCTATCTGGGTATGGCTACACCTTC.

The V and J genes are TRBV14 and TRBJ2-5; 10 nucleotides match TRBD1. Germline CDR1 is SGHDN and CDR2 is FVKESK. This CDR3 contains 16 residues. Germline trimming cut 2 bases from V and 3 bases from J; bases unmatched to any gene: 6. CDR3 nucleotides: TGTGCCAGCAGCCAACCTTTTGGGACAGGGGAAGAGACCCAGTACTTC. Protein product: CASSQPFGTGEETQYF.

This chain connects TRBV4-2 to TRBJ1-1, with TRBD1 matching 8 bases. This CDR3 spans 16 amino acids. Trimming at V came to 4 bases and at J to 4 bases, leaving 11 bases not matched to a gene. CDR1 and CDR2 (germline): LGHNA, YNFKEQ. The CDR3: CASSRGARGQGTEAFF. The CDR3 DNA is TGTGCCAGCAGCCGTGGGGCCAGGGGGCAAGGCACTGAAGCTTTCTTT.

This chain connects TRBV10-3 to TRBJ1-1, with 7 bases lining up with TRBD1. Germline values: CDR1 ENHRY, CDR2 SYGVKD. This CDR3 has 14 amino acids. J gave up 0 bases and V 11 bases, and 9 bases lay outside the gene matches. CDR3 DNA: TGTGCCGCTGCCCGGGACAGACTGAACACTGAAGCTTTCTTT. Amino acid sequence: CAAARDRLNTEAFF.

This clone appeared once. The CDR3 protein is CASSFQGAAPRGLFF. The CDR3 region has the DNA TGTGCCAGCAGCTTTCAAGGGGCAGCCCCAAGAGGGCTGTTTTTT. The gene calls are TRBV7-9 and TRBJ2-2; tentative D call: TRBD1 (5 bases). V was pared by 3 bases and J by 13 bases, with 21 bases between. The germline gives CDR1 SEHNR, CDR2 FQNEAQ (reference sequence). CDR3 length: 15 residues.

The chain employs TRBV19 and TRBJ2-7; 8 bases are a match to TRBD1. V dropped 5 bases and J dropped 2; count of bases not matched to a gene: 8. Germline CDR1 LNHDA, CDR2 SQIVND (reference sequence). This CDR3 is 15 amino acids long. CDR3 region: CASSADRGRTYEQYF. CDR3 bases: TGTGCCAGTAGTGCCGACAGGGGTCGGACCTACGAGCAGTACTTC.

Written as DNA, the CDR3 is TGTGCCAGCAGTGATACGGCGGCAACCCAAGAGACCCAGTACTTC. This sequence encodes CASSDTAATQETQYF. The chain recombines TRBV28 with TRBJ2-5; D unclear. V was trimmed by 5 bases and J by 1 base, leaving 14 bases between them. Germline CDR1 reads MDHEN; CDR2 reads SYDVKM. The CDR3 runs 15 residues.

The genes are TRBV4-2 and TRBJ2-7; 13 bases line up with TRBD2. V was clipped by 1 base and J by 6 bases; unmatched bases: 3. CDR1 is LGHNA and CDR2 is YNFKEQ in the germline V gene. CDR3 length: 15 residues. CDR3 bases: TGTGCCAGCAGCCAAGGGACTAGCGGGAGATCCGAGCAGTACTTC. Translated, it gives CASSQGTSGRSEQYF.

This chain uses TRBV19 with TRBJ1-2; perhaps TRBD1 as D (5 bases). Trimming removed 7 bases from V and 4 bases from J, with 22 bases in between. This CDR3 comprises 16 residues. Germline loops: CDR1 LNHDA, CDR2 SQIVND (reference sequence). The CDR3 bases are TGTGCCAGTACCCTCGTTCCCGGCGGGGCAAGCTATGGCTACACCTTC. Residues: CASTLVPGGASYGYTF. Combining the CDR3 with reference TRBV19 and TRBJ1-2 gives the whole variable domain DGGITQSPKYLFRKEGQNVTLSCEQNLNHDAMYWYRQDPGQGLRLIYYSQIVNDFQKGDIAEGYSVSREKKESFPLTVTSAQKNPTAFYLCASTLVPGGASYGYTFGSGTRLTVV.

The V gene is TRBV19, the J gene TRBJ2-7; the D gene is possibly TRBD2 (5 bases). The CDR3 spans 13 residues. Germline CDR1 is LNHDA and CDR2 is SQIVND (reference sequence). Trimming removed 5 bases at V and 6 bases at J, with 14 bases between. CDR3 sequence (DNA): TGTGCCAGTAGTTCCGGTGCGGGTTTCGAGCAGTACTTC. Its translation is CASSSGAGFEQYF.

The rearrangement uses TRBV6-5 and TRBJ2-7; 7 nucleotides match TRBD1. Trimming cost V 2 bases and J 4 bases; bases outside gene matches: 11. CDR1 is MNHEY and CDR2 is SVGAGI in the germline V gene. The CDR3 spans 16 residues. The CDR3 bases are TGTGCCAGCAGTTACGGTTTACAGGGGATCCCGTACGAGCAGTACTTC. Its translation is CASSYGLQGIPYEQYF.

This chain links TRBV7-2 with TRBJ1-2, with TRBD1 identical over 9 bases. The germline CDR1 and CDR2 sequences are SGHTA and FQGNSA. J lost 5 bases, V lost 2 bases, and 9 bases had no gene match. The CDR3 is 16 amino acids. The CDR3 protein is CASSLNPGTGFYGYTF. DNA for the CDR3: TGTGCCAGCAGCTTAAATCCCGGGACAGGGTTTTATGGCTACACCTTC.

This clone has only one observation. The rearrangement joins TRBV19 to TRBJ1-4; D uncertain. The CDR3 runs 13 residues. Germline V gives CDR1 LNHDA, CDR2 SQIVND (reference sequence). Trimming took 8 bases from V and 5 from J, leaving 12 bases between them. The CDR3 coding sequence is TGTGCCAGTTCGGACTCTTCGAATGAAAAACTGTTTTTT. It translates to CASSDSSNEKLFF.

V gene TRBV6-2 or TRBV6-3 combines with J gene TRBJ2-7, with 7 bases aligning to TRBD1. The CDR3 totals 13 residues. V lost 4 bases and J lost 2; bases outside the gene matches: 2. Germline V gene lookup returns CDR1 MNHEY and CDR2 SVGEGT. The CDR3 here is CASSSGQPYEQYF. CDR3 nucleotides: TGTGCCAGCAGTTCGGGACAGCCCTACGAGCAGTACTTC.

The rearrangement uses TRBV28 and TRBJ2-7; D is perhaps TRBD1 (6 bases). There are 14 residues in the CDR3. The ends were cut back, 6 bases at V and 6 bases at J, with 18 bases in the middle. Germline lookup yields CDR1 MDHEN and CDR2 SYDVKM. The CDR3 nucleotides are TGTGCCAGCAGGCAAGCTGGGGGCTCCCTCGAGCAGTACTTC. Translation: CASRQAGGSLEQYF.

V and J are TRBV28 and TRBJ1-5; D is unresolved. Trimming stripped 5 bases from V and 0 bases from J, with 14 bases between. This CDR3 comprises 16 residues. The germline V gene encodes CDR1 MDHEN and CDR2 SYDVKM. In DNA form, the CDR3 reads TGTGCCAGCAGTAGTCAGGTGGCCACTAGCAATCAGCCCCAGCATTTT. This gives the protein CASSSQVATSNQPQHF.

V and J are TRBV7-9 and TRBJ2-1; TRBD2 matches at 11 bases. Germline V gives CDR1 SEHNR, CDR2 FQNEAQ (reference sequence). The CDR3 consists of 14 residues. With 6 bases clipped from V and 8 bases from J, the junction kept 6 bases outside the gene matches. The CDR3 DNA reads TGTGCCAGCAGAGCCGGGACTAGCGGTGATGAGCAGTTCTTC. Protein: CASRAGTSGDEQFF.